The 30 T cell receptor beta chains given below trace back to one sample, sequenced in a study of breast tumors, draining lymph nodes, adjacent tissues (dated by TCRdb to about 2016). The library was obtained by multiplex PCR. Sequencing was performed on an Illumina HiSeq 2000. Using fastp trimming at Q25 and MiXCR clonotype assembly, TCRdb reanalyzed the public sequencing data and kept in-frame beta chains. CDR3 protein sequences are deduplicated, and each keeps its most common genes and DNA. Present in this sample are 21,000 or so distinct CDR3 sequences, about two fifths of which were seen just once. Together, the top ten hold around a quarter of the sample. The specimen sequenced was breast tumor tissue. The receptor source for this set is a female donor with breast cancer. Some clones in this sample may be carry-over from other donors' samples.

This clonotype has ten or more counts. The rearrangement uses TRBV20-1 and TRBJ2-7; 7 nucleotides line up with TRBD1. V lost 2 bases and J lost 4; bases outside the gene matches: 8. The CDR3 has 14 residues. CDR1 and CDR2 from the germline V gene are DFQATT and SNEGSKA (reference sequence). The CDR3 is CSARRADRDYEQYF. CDR3 in DNA: TGCAGTGCTAGAAGGGCAGACAGGGATTACGAGCAGTACTTC.

This clonotype occurred many times. This sequence joins TRBV24-1 and TRBJ2-1; possibly TRBD2 for D (6 bases). This CDR3 is built from 17 residues. Trimming took off 7 bases at V and 6 bases at J, with 24 bases between the two ends. CDR1 is KGHDR, CDR2 SFDVKD, per germline. This CDR3 is CATSPGTSRPKSNEQFF. Written as DNA, the CDR3 is TGTGCCACCAGCCCTGGGACTTCGCGTCCGAAATCCAATGAGCAGTTCTTC.

The rearrangement joins TRBV20-1 to TRBJ2-7; TRBD1 is a possible D gene (5 bases). Trimming took off 3 bases at V and 2 bases at J, with 5 bases between the two ends. This CDR3 is 11 amino acids long. The germline CDR1 and CDR2 sequences are DFQATT and SNEGSKA (reference sequence). CDR3 protein: CSARDTYEQYF. In DNA, the CDR3 is TGCAGTGCTAGGGACACCTACGAGCAGTACTTC.

This chain links TRBV20-1 with TRBJ2-7, with 7 bases that match TRBD1. This CDR3 contains 14 residues. Unmatched junction bases numbered 4, after V lost 0 bases and J lost 2 bases. From germline, CDR1 is DFQATT and CDR2 SNEGSKA (reference sequence). The CDR3: CSARDPGGPYEQYF. In DNA form, the CDR3 reads TGCAGTGCTAGAGATCCAGGGGGTCCCTACGAGCAGTACTTC.

In regard to this clonotype: One junction end disagrees with the germline gene, perhaps due to a read error. The gene calls are TRBV10-3 and TRBJ2-6; a weak D match, TRBD1 (5 bases). CDR1 and CDR2 (germline): ENHRY, SYGVKD. The CDR3 spans 15 residues. CDR3 coding DNA: TGTGCCATCGGCTACAGCCACTCTGGGGCCAACGTCCTGCCTTTC. This gives the protein CAIGYSHSGANVLPF.

This clonotype appeared many times. This chain links TRBV4-3 with TRBJ2-1, with TRBD2 matching over 8 bases. V lost 0 bases, J lost 15 bases, and 10 bases stayed unmatched. The CDR3 runs 14 residues. CDR1 LGHNA and CDR2 YSLEER come from the germline V gene. CDR3 coding DNA: TGCGCCAGCAGCCAAGATGGTAACGGGAGGGCCGGGTTCTTC. Protein: CASSQDGNGRAGFF.

This clonotype has a single count. This chain joins TRBV5-1 and TRBJ2-1, with 13 bases that match TRBD2. Germline V gene lookup returns CDR1 SGHRS and CDR2 YFSETQ. Unmatched junction bases numbered 8, after V lost 2 bases and J lost 6 bases. The CDR3 contains 17 residues. CDR3 protein: CASSFGLRTSGSNEQFF. The CDR3 DNA reads TGCGCCAGCAGCTTCGGGTTAAGGACTAGCGGGAGCAATGAGCAGTTCTTC. The full variable domain, completed using reference TRBV5-1 and TRBJ2-1, is KAGVTQTPRYLIKTRGQQVTLSCSPISGHRSVSWYQQTPGQGLQFLFEYFSETQRNKGNFPGRFSGRQFSNSRSEMNVSTLELGDSALYLCASSFGLRTSGSNEQFFGPGTRLTVL.

This clonotype was recorded only once. Lacking the conserved final phenylalanine or tryptophan, this CDR3 likely reflects a read error. This chain connects TRBV5-1 to TRBJ1-1, with D uncertain. Trimming took off 1 base at V and 4 bases at J, with 8 bases between the two ends. The germline gives CDR1 SGHRS, CDR2 YFSETQ. The CDR3 length is 13 residues. CDR3 nucleotide sequence: TGCGCCAGCAGCTTGAGTACAGCCACTGAAGCTTTCTCT. Its protein product is CASSLSTATEAFS.

This clonotype was seen repeatedly, ten times or more. The chain employs TRBV10-3 and TRBJ2-7; 9 nucleotides line up with TRBD1. There are 18 residues in the CDR3. The ends lost 6 bases at V and 2 bases at J; junction bases unmatched: 17. In germline, CDR1 is ENHRY, CDR2 SYGVKD. The CDR3 region has the DNA TGTGCCATCAGCGCGGACAGGGGACCGCTCCGCGGGACCTACGAGCAGTACTTC. Translation gives CAISADRGPLRGTYEQYF.

This clonotype was recorded at least ten times. This chain uses TRBV12-3 or TRBV12-4 with TRBJ2-2, with D unclear. This CDR3 is built from 17 residues. Trimming removed 0 bases at V and 0 bases at J, with 11 bases between. In DNA form, the CDR3 reads TGTGCCAGCAGTTTAGCAGGGCCCCTAGCGAACACCGGGGAGCTGTTTTTT. It yields the protein CASSLAGPLANTGELFF.

This clonotype was observed many times. This rearrangement joins TRBV19 to TRBJ2-7; 9 bases match TRBD1. CDR1 LNHDA and CDR2 SQIVND come from the germline V gene (reference sequence). J was trimmed by 5 bases and V by 7 bases; bases with no gene match: 12. This CDR3 spans 15 amino acids. The CDR3: CASNSPGQGRHEQYF. The CDR3 bases are TGTGCCAGTAATTCACCGGGACAGGGTCGCCACGAGCAGTACTTC.

V usage is TRBV20-1 and J usage is TRBJ2-4; the match to TRBD2 covers 7 bases. The V and J ends lost 0 bases and 0 bases, in that order; junction bases with no gene match: 2. The V gene's germline CDR1 is DFQATT and CDR2 SNEGSKA (reference sequence). CDR3 length: 15 residues. The CDR3 DNA reads as TGCAGTGCTAGAGAGCGGGAGAGAGCCAAAAACATTCAGTACTTC. This codes for CSARERERAKNIQYF.

The sample holds a few counts of this clonotype. The chain couples TRBV6-4 to TRBJ1-5, with unresolved D. With 0 bases removed from V and 6 bases from J, the gap between germline ends came to 9 bases. The germline V gene encodes CDR1 MRHNA and CDR2 SNTAGT. The CDR3 runs 14 residues. The CDR3 region is CASSDSSGGQPQHF. CDR3 bases: TGTGCCAGCAGTGACTCTTCAGGTGGTCAGCCCCAGCATTTT.

A word on this clonotype: This CDR3 is missing its conserved last phenylalanine or tryptophan, likely due to a read error. It is unclear where the CDR3 begins or ends on the DNA, so no DNA is shown, and the CDR3 is as TCRdb lists it. This rearrangement joins TRBV5-1 to TRBJ2-6; TRBD1, the D gene given by the table, was not confirmed from the DNA. Germline V CDR1 and CDR2: SGHRS, YFSETQ. The CDR3 totals 12 residues, both ends included. The CDR3 reads CASSLAKTGGNT.

With regard to this clonotype: A much larger clonotype is one base distant, so this may be a read error. The chain links TRBV7-3 to TRBJ2-1, with 10 bases aligning to TRBD1. This CDR3 spans 15 amino acids. Germline loops: CDR1 SGHTA, CDR2 FQGTGA. The chain's CDR3 is CAGSFQGTGVAEQFF. CDR3 sequence (DNA): TGTGCCGGCAGCTTCCAGGGGACAGGGGTAGCTGAGCAGTTCTTC.

The V and J genes are TRBV19 and TRBJ2-1, with a possible D match to TRBD2 (6 bases). The ends were cut back, 3 bases at V and 2 bases at J, with 20 bases in the middle. This CDR3 comprises 18 residues. Germline values: CDR1 LNHDA, CDR2 SQIVND (reference sequence). The CDR3 reads CASSIRGRNRDAYNEQFF. In DNA, the CDR3 is TGTGCCAGTAGTATCCGGGGGAGGAATCGGGATGCCTACAATGAGCAGTTCTTC.

This clonotype was found many times. The J gene is TRBJ1-6, the V gene TRBV12-3 or TRBV12-4, with D perhaps matching TRBD1 (5 bases). The CDR3 sequence is 15 residues long. V shed 5 bases and J shed 8 bases, with 16 bases lying between them. The chain's CDR3 is CASSRQGGWDSPLHF. The CDR3 DNA sequence: TGTGCCAGCAGTCGGCAGGGAGGGTGGGATTCACCCCTCCACTTT.

This clonotype was counted at least ten times. V is TRBV30 and J is TRBJ2-7, with D hard to call. Germline V gene sequence: CDR1 GTSNPN, CDR2 SVGIG (reference sequence). V lost 0 bases and J lost 0, with 9 bases in between. There are 14 residues in the CDR3. CDR3 DNA: TGTGCCTGGAGTGTTCTCGGTAACTCCTACGAGCAGTACTTC. It encodes CAWSVLGNSYEQYF.

The chain carries TRBV13 and TRBJ2-7; 8 bases fit TRBD2. Trimming cost V 3 bases and J 1 base; bases outside gene matches: 5. Germline loops: CDR1 PRHDT, CDR2 FYEKMQ (reference sequence). The CDR3 is 15 amino acids. The DNA of the CDR3 is TGTGCCAGCAGCTTGAGAGGACTAGCTTCCTACGAGCAGTACTTC. Translating gives CASSLRGLASYEQYF.

In this sample, this clonotype is medium-sized. The V call is TRBV10-1, the J call TRBJ2-2, with 8 positions matching TRBD2. The germline CDR1 and CDR2 sequences are WNHNN and SYGVQD (reference sequence). The CDR3 length is 16 residues. V lost 6 bases, J lost 2 bases, and 8 bases stayed unmatched. In nucleotides, the CDR3 is TGCGCCAGCAGCGCCGGACTAGCCTTTAACACCGGGGAGCTGTTTTTT. Amino acids: CASSAGLAFNTGELFF.

The chain combines TRBV30 with TRBJ1-3; D perhaps matches TRBD1 (5 bases). Germline V gene lookup returns CDR1 GTSNPN and CDR2 SVGIG (reference sequence). There are 13 residues in the CDR3. Trimming removed 4 bases at V and 3 bases at J, with 10 bases between. In DNA, the CDR3 is TGTGCCTGGATTCGGGGGGGTGGAAACACCATATATTTT. This sequence encodes CAWIRGGGNTIYF.

This clonotype was counted many times. A much more abundant neighbour one base away suggests this may be a read error. The rearrangement links TRBV4-1 to TRBJ2-7, with 7 bases lining up with TRBD2. Germline CDR1 and CDR2: MGHRA and YSYEKL. The CDR3 consists of 14 residues. CDR3 residues: CAISGSFHSYEQYF. The CDR3 DNA reads TGCGCGATTAGCGGGTCTTTCCACTCCTACGAGCAGTACTTC.

The chain recombines TRBV2 with TRBJ2-2; no firm D call. This CDR3 is built from 10 residues. Between the trimmed V and J ends, which lost 6 bases and 6 bases, there was a span of 2 bases. Germline V gives CDR1 SNHLY, CDR2 FYNNEI. The CDR3 sequence: CASRAGELFF. The CDR3 bases are TGTGCCAGCAGAGCCGGGGAGCTGTTTTTT. Full variable domain (missing parts from reference TRBV2 and TRBJ2-2): EPEVTQTPSHQVTQMGQEVILRCVPISNHLYFYWYRQILGQKVEFLVSFYNNEISEKSEIFDDQFSVERPDGSNFTLKIRSTKLEDSAMYFCASRAGELFFGEGSRLTVL.

Of note for this clonotype: In this CDR3 the conserved last residue, phenylalanine or tryptophan, is missing, so a read error is likely. The V and J genes are TRBV6-6 and TRBJ1-2; D gene unclear. The germline V and J ends were trimmed by 11 bases and 4 bases, with 14 bases remaining between them. CDR3 length: 12 amino acids. CDR1 and CDR2 (germline): MNHNY, SVGAGI (reference sequence). The CDR3 sequence: CALHTRTYGYTL. The DNA for the CDR3 is TGTGCCTTACACACCAGGACCTATGGCTACACCCTC.

This clonotype was seen ten or more times. J is TRBJ2-7 and V is TRBV7-2; 8 nucleotides line up with TRBD1. The CDR3 covers 14 residues. In germline, CDR1 is SGHTA, CDR2 FQGNSA. Trimming at V came to 6 bases and at J to 3 bases, leaving 7 bases not matched to a gene. The CDR3 spells CASREDRVGYEQYF. CDR3 in DNA: TGTGCCAGCAGGGAGGACAGGGTCGGCTACGAGCAGTACTTC.

The V and J genes are TRBV20-1 and TRBJ1-1, with D perhaps TRBD1 (5 bases). The CDR3 contains 16 residues. Trimming removed 6 bases from V and 7 bases from J, with 27 bases in between. CDR1 and CDR2 (germline): DFQATT, SNEGSKA (reference sequence). CDR3 nucleotide sequence: TGCAGTGCCCCCCTTGGGGGGACTCTTTTGAACGGTGAAGCTTTCTTT. As protein: CSAPLGGTLLNGEAFF.

Many counts were recorded for this clonotype. The CDR3 is CASRPGQGPLEQYF. As DNA, the CDR3 is TGTGCCAGTAGGCCGGGACAGGGGCCCCTCGAGCAGTACTTC. This sequence joins TRBV19 and TRBJ2-7; 10 nucleotides align to TRBD1. This CDR3 region has 14 residues. CDR1 and CDR2 (germline): LNHDA, SQIVND (reference sequence). V was pared by 6 bases and J by 6 bases, with 8 bases of the junction left unmatched.

In its sample, this clonotype was seen many times. The chain has TRBV19 and TRBJ2-7; D may be TRBD2 (5 bases). CDR1 is LNHDA and CDR2 is SQIVND in the germline V gene (reference sequence). The CDR3 sequence is 12 residues long. V was shortened by 4 bases and J by 2 bases, with 6 bases between the two germline ends. The CDR3 loop reads CASSSGPYEQYF. The CDR3 coding sequence is TGTGCCAGTAGTAGCGGGCCCTACGAGCAGTACTTC.

This chain uses TRBV2 with TRBJ1-4; D possibly corresponds to TRBD1 (5 bases). V was cut by 2 bases and J by 6 bases, with 13 bases left in between. From germline, CDR1 is SNHLY and CDR2 FYNNEI. This CDR3 contains 15 residues. In DNA form, the CDR3 reads TGTGCCAGCAGTGAATTTGCCAGGGTGTATGAAAAACTGTTTTTT. Translating gives CASSEFARVYEKLFF. Using reference TRBV2 and TRBJ1-4 for the parts outside the CDR3, the full variable domain is EPEVTQTPSHQVTQMGQEVILRCVPISNHLYFYWYRQILGQKVEFLVSFYNNEISEKSEIFDDQFSVERPDGSNFTLKIRSTKLEDSAMYFCASSEFARVYEKLFFGSGTQLSVL.

This clonotype was found many times. The chain uses TRBV20-1 and TRBJ2-1, with a weak D call TRBD2 (6 bases). From germline, CDR1 is DFQATT and CDR2 SNEGSKA (reference sequence). CDR3 length: 11 amino acids. V was trimmed by 5 bases and J by 12 bases, leaving 14 bases between them. The CDR3 DNA follows: TGCAGTGCTGCGGCCGAGGAGGGGCAGTTCTTC. Translation gives CSAAAEEGQFF.